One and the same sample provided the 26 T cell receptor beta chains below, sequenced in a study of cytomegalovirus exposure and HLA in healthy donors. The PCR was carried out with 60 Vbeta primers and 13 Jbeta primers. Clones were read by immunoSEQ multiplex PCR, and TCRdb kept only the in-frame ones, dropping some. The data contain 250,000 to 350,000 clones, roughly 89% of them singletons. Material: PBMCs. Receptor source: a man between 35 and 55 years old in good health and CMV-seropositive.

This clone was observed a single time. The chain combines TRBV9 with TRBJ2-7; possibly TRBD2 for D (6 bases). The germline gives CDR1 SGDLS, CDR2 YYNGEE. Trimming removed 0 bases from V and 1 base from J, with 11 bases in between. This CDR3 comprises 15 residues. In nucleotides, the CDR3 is TGTGCCAGCAGCGTAGGGTACGGAGGGTCCTACGAGCAGTACTTC. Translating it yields CASSVGYGGSYEQYF.

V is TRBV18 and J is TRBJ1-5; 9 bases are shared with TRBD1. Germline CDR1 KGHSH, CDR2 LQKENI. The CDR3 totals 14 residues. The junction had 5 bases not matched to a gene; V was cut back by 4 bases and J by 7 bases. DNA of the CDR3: TGTGCCAGCTCACAAACAGGGGGCGCGCAGCCCCAGCATTTT. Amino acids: CASSQTGGAQPQHF.

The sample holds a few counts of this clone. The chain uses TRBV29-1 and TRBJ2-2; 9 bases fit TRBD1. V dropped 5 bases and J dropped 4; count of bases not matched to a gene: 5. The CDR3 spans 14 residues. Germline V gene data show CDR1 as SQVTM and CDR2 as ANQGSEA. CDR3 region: CSVNRGQVTGELFF. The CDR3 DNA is TGCAGCGTTAACAGGGGGCAAGTCACCGGGGAGCTGTTTTTT.

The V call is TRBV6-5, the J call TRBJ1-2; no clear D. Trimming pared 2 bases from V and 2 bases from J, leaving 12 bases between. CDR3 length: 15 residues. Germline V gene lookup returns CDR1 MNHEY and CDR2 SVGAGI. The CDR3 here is CASSYGGRINYGYTF. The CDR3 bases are TGTGCCAGCAGTTACGGAGGCAGGATCAACTATGGCTACACCTTC.

The DNA of the CDR3 is TGTGCCAGCAGCTTAACAGACACCGACGAGCAGTACTTC. As protein: CASSLTDTDEQYF. The genes are TRBV7-3 and TRBJ2-7, with D hard to call. This CDR3 has 13 amino acids. Per the germline V gene, CDR1 is SGHTA and CDR2 is FQGTGA. V dropped 0 bases and J dropped 5 bases, with 8 bases sitting between them.

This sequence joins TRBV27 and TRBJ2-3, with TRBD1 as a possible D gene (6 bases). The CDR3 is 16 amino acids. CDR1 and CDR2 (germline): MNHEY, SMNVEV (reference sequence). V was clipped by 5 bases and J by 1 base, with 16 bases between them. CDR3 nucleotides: TGTGCCAGCAGTCCTCCGCCGGCAGGGGGCACAGATACGCAGTATTTT. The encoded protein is CASSPPPAGGTDTQYF.

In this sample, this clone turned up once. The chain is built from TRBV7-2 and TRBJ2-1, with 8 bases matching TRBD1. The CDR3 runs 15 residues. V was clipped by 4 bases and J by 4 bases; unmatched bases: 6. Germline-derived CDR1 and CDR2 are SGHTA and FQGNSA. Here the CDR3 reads CASSYAGGSYNEQFF. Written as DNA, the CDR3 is TGTGCCAGCAGCTACGCAGGGGGCTCGTACAATGAGCAGTTCTTC.

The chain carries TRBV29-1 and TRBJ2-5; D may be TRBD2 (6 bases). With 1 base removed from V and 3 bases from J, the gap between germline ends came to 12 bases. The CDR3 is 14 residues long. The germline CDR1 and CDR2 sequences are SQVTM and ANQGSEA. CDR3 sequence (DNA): TGCAGCGTTGAAGGGGGGTTAGCGGAAGAGACCCAGTACTTC. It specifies CSVEGGLAEETQYF.

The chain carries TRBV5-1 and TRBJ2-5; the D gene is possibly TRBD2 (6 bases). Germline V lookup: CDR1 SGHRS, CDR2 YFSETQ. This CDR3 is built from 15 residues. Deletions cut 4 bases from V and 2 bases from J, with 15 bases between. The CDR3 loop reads CASSPLQGGQETQYF. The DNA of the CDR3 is TGCGCCAGCAGCCCGCTCCAGGGAGGACAAGAGACCCAGTACTTC.

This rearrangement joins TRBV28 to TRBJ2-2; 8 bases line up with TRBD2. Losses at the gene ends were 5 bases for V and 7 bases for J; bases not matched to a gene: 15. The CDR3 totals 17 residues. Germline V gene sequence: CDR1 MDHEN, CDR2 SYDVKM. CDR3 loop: CASSLSPGVAGYGELFF. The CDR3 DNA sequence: TGTGCCAGCAGTCTCTCCCCTGGGGTAGCGGGATACGGGGAGCTGTTTTTT.

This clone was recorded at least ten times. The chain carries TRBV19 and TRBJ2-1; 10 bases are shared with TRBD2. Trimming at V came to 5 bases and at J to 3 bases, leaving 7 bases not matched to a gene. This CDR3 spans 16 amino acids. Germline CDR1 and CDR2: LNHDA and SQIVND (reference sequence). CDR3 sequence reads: CASSLPSGRGYNEQFF. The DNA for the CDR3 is TGTGCCAGTAGTCTTCCTAGCGGGAGAGGCTACAATGAGCAGTTCTTC. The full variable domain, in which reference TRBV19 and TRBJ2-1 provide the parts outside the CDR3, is DGGITQSPKYLFRKEGQNVTLSCEQNLNHDAMYWYRQDPGQGLRLIYYSQIVNDFQKGDIAEGYSVSREKKESFPLTVTSAQKNPTAFYLCASSLPSGRGYNEQFFGPGTRLTVL.

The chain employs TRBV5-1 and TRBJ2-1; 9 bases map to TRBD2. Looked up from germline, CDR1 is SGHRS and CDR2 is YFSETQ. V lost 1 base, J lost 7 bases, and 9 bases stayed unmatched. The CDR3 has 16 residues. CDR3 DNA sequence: TGCGCCAGCAGCTTGTTGTCGGTAGCGGGAGCTAATGAGCAGTTCTTC. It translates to CASSLLSVAGANEQFF.

The CDR3, as DNA: TGCGCCAGCAGCGGGACACTATCCTACGAGCAGTACTTC. The encoded protein is CASSGTLSYEQYF. The genes are TRBV5-1 and TRBJ2-7, with a tentative D call TRBD1 (6 bases). V was clipped by 4 bases and J by 1 base, with 9 bases between them. The germline V gene has CDR1 SGHRS and CDR2 YFSETQ. This CDR3 is built from 13 residues.

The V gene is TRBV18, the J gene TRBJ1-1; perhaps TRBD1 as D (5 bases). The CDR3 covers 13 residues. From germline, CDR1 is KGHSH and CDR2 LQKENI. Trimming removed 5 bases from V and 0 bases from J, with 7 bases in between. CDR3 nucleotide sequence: TGTGCCAGCTCAGCAGGGTTGAACACTGAAGCTTTCTTT. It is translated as CASSAGLNTEAFF.

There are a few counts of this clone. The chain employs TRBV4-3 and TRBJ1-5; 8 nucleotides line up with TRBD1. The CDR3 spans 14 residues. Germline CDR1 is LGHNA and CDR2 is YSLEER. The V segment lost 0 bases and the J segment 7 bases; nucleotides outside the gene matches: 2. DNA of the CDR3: TGCGCCAGCAGCCAAGACGGACAGGGCCAGCCCCAGCATTTT. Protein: CASSQDGQGQPQHF.

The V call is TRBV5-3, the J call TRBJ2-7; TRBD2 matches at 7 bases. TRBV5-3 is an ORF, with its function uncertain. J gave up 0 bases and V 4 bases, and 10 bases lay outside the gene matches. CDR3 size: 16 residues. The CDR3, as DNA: TGTGCCAGAAGCACCCTTAGCGGGCCTTACTCCTACGAGCAGTACTTC. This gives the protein CARSTLSGPYSYEQYF.

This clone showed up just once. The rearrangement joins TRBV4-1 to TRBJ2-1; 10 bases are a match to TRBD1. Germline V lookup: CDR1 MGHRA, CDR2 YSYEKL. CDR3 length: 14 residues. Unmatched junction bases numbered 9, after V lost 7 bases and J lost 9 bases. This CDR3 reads CASNPGQGWSEQFF. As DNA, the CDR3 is TGCGCCAGCAACCCGGGACAGGGGTGGAGTGAGCAGTTCTTC.

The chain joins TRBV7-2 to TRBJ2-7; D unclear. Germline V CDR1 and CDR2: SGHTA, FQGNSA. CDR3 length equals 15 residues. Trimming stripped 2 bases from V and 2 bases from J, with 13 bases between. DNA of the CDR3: TGTGCCAGCAGCTTACTTACCGACTTCGCCTACGAGCAGTACTTC. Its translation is CASSLLTDFAYEQYF. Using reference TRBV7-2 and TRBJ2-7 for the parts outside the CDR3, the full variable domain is GAGVSQSPSNKVTEKGKDVELRCDPISGHTALYWYRQSLGQGLEFLIYFQGNSAPDKSGLPSDRFSAERTGGSVSTLTIQRTQQEDSAVYLCASSLLTDFAYEQYFGPGTRLTVT.

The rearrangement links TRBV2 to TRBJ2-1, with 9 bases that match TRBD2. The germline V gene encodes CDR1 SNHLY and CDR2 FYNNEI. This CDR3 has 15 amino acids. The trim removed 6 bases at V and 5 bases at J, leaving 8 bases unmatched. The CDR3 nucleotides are TGTGCCAGCAGCCTTAGCGGGAGTATGAACAATGAGCAGTTCTTC. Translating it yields CASSLSGSMNNEQFF.

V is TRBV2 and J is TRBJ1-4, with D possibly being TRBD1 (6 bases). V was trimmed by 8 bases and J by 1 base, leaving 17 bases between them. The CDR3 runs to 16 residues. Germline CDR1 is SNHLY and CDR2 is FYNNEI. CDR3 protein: CASSIPPDRTNEKLFF. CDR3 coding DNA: TGTGCCAGCTCAATCCCCCCGGACAGAACTAATGAAAAACTGTTTTTT.

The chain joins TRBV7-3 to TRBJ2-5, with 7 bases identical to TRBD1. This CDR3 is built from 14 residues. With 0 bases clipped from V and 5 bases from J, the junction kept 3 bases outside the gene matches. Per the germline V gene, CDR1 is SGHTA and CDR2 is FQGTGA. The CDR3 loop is CASSLTRGSETQYF. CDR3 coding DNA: TGTGCCAGCAGCTTAACCAGGGGGTCCGAGACCCAGTACTTC.

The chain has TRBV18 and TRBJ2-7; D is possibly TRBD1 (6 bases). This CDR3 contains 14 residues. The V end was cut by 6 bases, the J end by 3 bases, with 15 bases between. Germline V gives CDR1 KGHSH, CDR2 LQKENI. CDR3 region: CASSLDRPDYEQYF. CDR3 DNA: TGTGCCAGCTCTCTCGACAGGCCCGACTACGAGCAGTACTTC. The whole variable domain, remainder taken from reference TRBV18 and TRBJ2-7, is NAGVMQNPRHLVRRRGQEARLRCSPMKGHSHVYWYRQLPEEGLKFMVYLQKENIIDESGMPKERFSAEFPKEGPSILRIQQVVRGDSAAYFCASSLDRPDYEQYFGPGTRLTVT.

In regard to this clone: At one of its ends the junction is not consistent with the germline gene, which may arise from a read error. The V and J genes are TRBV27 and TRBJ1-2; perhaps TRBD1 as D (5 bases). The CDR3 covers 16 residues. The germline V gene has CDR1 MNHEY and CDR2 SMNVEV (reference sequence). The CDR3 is CASSLTPPGSNYGYIF. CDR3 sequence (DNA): TGTGCCAGCAGTTTAACCCCGCCAGGGTCCAACTATGGCTACATCTTC.

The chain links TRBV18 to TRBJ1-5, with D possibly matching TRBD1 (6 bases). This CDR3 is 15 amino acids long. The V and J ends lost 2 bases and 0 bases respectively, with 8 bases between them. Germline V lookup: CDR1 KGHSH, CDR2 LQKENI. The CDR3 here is CASSPWGHSNQPQHF. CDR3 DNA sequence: TGTGCCAGCTCACCATGGGGGCATAGCAATCAGCCCCAGCATTTT.

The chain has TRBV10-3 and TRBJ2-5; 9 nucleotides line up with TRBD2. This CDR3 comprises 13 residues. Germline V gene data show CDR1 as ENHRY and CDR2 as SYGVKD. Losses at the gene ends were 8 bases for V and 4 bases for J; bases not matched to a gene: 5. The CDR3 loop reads CAIAPLAGETQYF. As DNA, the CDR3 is TGTGCCATCGCCCCACTAGCGGGAGAGACCCAGTACTTC.

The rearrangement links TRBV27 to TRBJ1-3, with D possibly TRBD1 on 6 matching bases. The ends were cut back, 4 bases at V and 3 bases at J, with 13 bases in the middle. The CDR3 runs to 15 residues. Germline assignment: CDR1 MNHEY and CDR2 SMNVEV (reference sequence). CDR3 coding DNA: TGTGCCAGCAGTTCAGGGGCAGGGTATGGAAACACCATATATTTT. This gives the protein CASSSGAGYGNTIYF.